Each of the 18 T cell receptor beta chains below was sequenced from the same sample in a study of blood T cell repertoires in COVID-19. Profiling relied on immunoSEQ multiplex PCR, and the TCRdb table lists in-frame clones only, not all of them. The profile covers approximately 230,000 clones, with about 85% appearing a single time and roughly 3.1% taken by the ten largest. The sample comprised peripheral blood. These receptors were taken from a man in his late teens or twenties with active or convalescent COVID-19.

About this clone itself: The junction and the germline gene differ at one end; a read error may be behind it. The rearrangement links TRBV28 to TRBJ1-5; D is ambiguous. The CDR3 has 14 amino acids. Germline CDR1 is MDHEN and CDR2 is SYDVKM. The CDR3 is CANSERRSNQPQHF. In DNA, the CDR3 is TGTGCCAACAGTGAGAGGAGGAGCAATCAGCCCCAGCATTTT. Full variable domain (remainder filled in from reference TRBV28 and TRBJ1-5): DVKVTQSSRYLVKRTGEKVFLECVQDMDHENMFWYRQDPGLGLRLIYFSYDVKMKEKGDIPEGYSVSREKKERFSLILESASTNQTSMYLCANSERRSNQPQHFGDGTRLSIL.

CDR3 sequence (DNA): TGTGCCAGTAGCCCCGACAGTTTCTATCAGCCCCAGCATTTT. It yields the protein CASSPDSFYQPQHF. V is TRBV19 and J is TRBJ1-5, with D possibly being TRBD1 (5 bases). The CDR3 has 14 amino acids. Germline CDR1 and CDR2: LNHDA and SQIVND (reference sequence). V lost 6 bases and J 5 bases, leaving 14 bases between the germline ends.

The V and J genes are TRBV6-5 and TRBJ1-1, with D possibly matching TRBD1 (5 bases). Germline assignment: CDR1 MNHEY and CDR2 SVGAGI. This CDR3 spans 16 amino acids. V lost 2 bases, J lost 2 bases, and 15 bases lay in between. This CDR3 is CASSYRGGGANTEAFF. CDR3 nucleotides: TGTGCCAGCAGTTACAGGGGCGGCGGGGCTAACACTGAAGCTTTCTTT.

The V and J genes are TRBV15 and TRBJ2-7; a weak D match, TRBD1 (5 bases). In germline, CDR1 is LNHNV, CDR2 YYDKDF (reference sequence). The CDR3 has 17 residues. V gave up 1 base and J gave up 2 bases, with 18 bases separating them. This chain's CDR3 is CATSRVVGAVEPYEQYF. The CDR3 coding sequence is TGTGCCACCAGCAGAGTGGTTGGGGCAGTAGAACCCTACGAGCAGTACTTC.

The chain combines TRBV7-2 with TRBJ1-1; D not certain. With 2 bases removed from V and 0 bases from J, the gap between germline ends came to 4 bases. Germline V gene data show CDR1 as SGHTA and CDR2 as FQGNSA. This CDR3 has 13 residues. CDR3 in amino acids: CASSLSMNTEAFF. The DNA of the CDR3 is TGTGCCAGCAGCTTATCTATGAACACTGAAGCTTTCTTT.

The CDR3 protein is CASSPVDRGWETQYF. The CDR3 DNA reads as TGTGCCAGTAGTCCGGTTGACAGGGGCTGGGAGACCCAGTACTTC. This chain uses TRBV19 with TRBJ2-5; 8 bases agree with TRBD1. Germline CDR1 LNHDA, CDR2 SQIVND (reference sequence). This CDR3 region has 15 residues. V was clipped by 5 bases and J by 5 bases; unmatched bases: 10.

The J gene is TRBJ1-1, the V gene TRBV3-1 (or the pseudogene TRBV3-2); TRBD1 agrees at 10 bases. This CDR3 contains 14 residues. Germline V lookup: CDR1 LGHDT, CDR2 YNNKEL (reference sequence). Germline trimming cut 8 bases from V and 0 bases from J; bases unmatched to any gene: 3. In DNA, the CDR3 is TGTGCCAGCCGGGACAGGGGTATGAACACTGAAGCTTTCTTT. This gives the protein CASRDRGMNTEAFF.

V gene TRBV7-2 combines with J gene TRBJ2-7; TRBD2 matches 7 bases. V was clipped by 6 bases and J by 0 bases; unmatched bases: 8. This CDR3 region has 15 residues. Per the germline V gene, CDR1 is SGHTA and CDR2 is FQGNSA. CDR3 region: CASSSLLAYSYEQYF. The CDR3 DNA follows: TGTGCCAGCAGTTCGCTACTAGCGTACTCCTACGAGCAGTACTTC. Full variable domain (missing parts from reference TRBV7-2 and TRBJ2-7): GAGVSQSPSNKVTEKGKDVELRCDPISGHTALYWYRQSLGQGLEFLIYFQGNSAPDKSGLPSDRFSAERTGGSVSTLTIQRTQQEDSAVYLCASSSLLAYSYEQYFGPGTRLTVT.

The rearrangement joins TRBV3-1 (or the pseudogene TRBV3-2) to TRBJ2-2; 7 nucleotides align to TRBD2. V was clipped by 0 bases and J by 1 base; unmatched bases: 11. Germline V gives CDR1 LGHDT, CDR2 YNNKEL (reference sequence). The CDR3 length is 19 residues. CDR3: CASSQDLGLAEKNTGELFF. The CDR3 nucleotides read TGTGCCAGCAGCCAAGATCTAGGGCTAGCGGAGAAGAACACCGGGGAGCTGTTTTTT.

This rearrangement joins TRBV12-5 to TRBJ1-6; tentative D call: TRBD1 (6 bases). This CDR3 is built from 14 residues. Between the trimmed V and J ends, which lost 6 bases and 6 bases, there was a span of 12 bases. From germline, CDR1 is LGHNT and CDR2 FRNRAP. Written as DNA, the CDR3 is TGTGCTAGTGGGATGGACAGCTCTAATTCACCCCTCCACTTT. Translated: CASGMDSSNSPLHF.

The rearrangement uses TRBV25-1 and TRBJ1-4, with D unresolved. Germline CDR1 reads MGHDK; CDR2 reads SYGVNS. This CDR3 spans 14 amino acids. V lost 3 bases to trimming and J lost 7 bases, with 12 bases between them. The CDR3 DNA reads as TGTGCCAGCAGTGACTCCCTCGCGGGTGAAAAACTGTTTTTT. Its translation is CASSDSLAGEKLFF. Together with reference TRBV25-1 and TRBJ1-4, the CDR3 gives the full variable domain: EADIYQTPRYLVIGTGKKITLECSQTMGHDKMYWYQQDPGMELHLIHYSYGVNSTEKGDLSSESTVSRIRTEHFPLTLESARPSHTSQYLCASSDSLAGEKLFFGSGTQLSVL.

The chain employs TRBV5-1 and TRBJ2-2, with D tentatively TRBD2 (6 bases). This CDR3 is built from 15 residues. V was pared by 4 bases and J by 5 bases, with 15 bases between. The germline V gene has CDR1 SGHRS and CDR2 YFSETQ. Here the CDR3 DNA reads TGCGCCAGCAGCCCCGGGAGTATCACTACCGGGGAGCTGTTTTTT. This translates into CASSPGSITTGELFF.

V gene TRBV6-5 combines with J gene TRBJ1-5, with TRBD1 as a possible D gene (5 bases). CDR1 and CDR2 from the germline V gene are MNHEY and SVGAGI. V lost 4 bases and J 2 bases, leaving 15 bases between the germline ends. CDR3 size: 16 residues. CDR3 in DNA: TGTGCCAGCAGTTTGGGACCGGGGGGACGCAATCAGCCCCAGCATTTT. This sequence encodes CASSLGPGGRNQPQHF.

The chain has TRBV12-3 or TRBV12-4 and TRBJ1-1, with D tentatively TRBD1 (6 bases). Trimming removed 6 bases from V and 4 bases from J, with 12 bases in between. The CDR3 is 13 amino acids. The chain's CDR3 is CASSQLRGTEAFF. CDR3 sequence (DNA): TGTGCCAGCAGCCAACTCAGGGGCACTGAAGCTTTCTTT.

This chain links TRBV5-1 with TRBJ2-2, with D possibly being TRBD2 (6 bases). Germline V gene lookup returns CDR1 SGHRS and CDR2 YFSETQ. Trimming stripped 4 bases from V and 4 bases from J, with 17 bases between. This CDR3 is 16 amino acids long. As DNA, the CDR3 is TGCGCCAGCAGCGGCCGCGGAGGGGTTCGCACCGGGGAGCTGTTTTTT. The encoded protein is CASSGRGGVRTGELFF.

This rearrangement joins TRBV4-3 to TRBJ1-2, with D maybe TRBD1 (5 bases). This CDR3 has 14 residues. Trimming took off 3 bases at V and 5 bases at J, with 13 bases between the two ends. Germline V CDR1 and CDR2: LGHNA, YSLEER. CDR3 sequence reads: CASSHQQVGYGYTF. CDR3 sequence (DNA): TGCGCCAGCAGCCATCAACAGGTGGGGTATGGCTACACCTTC.

The chain uses TRBV5-4 and TRBJ2-7; 7 bases match TRBD1. The CDR3 totals 15 residues. The V and J ends lost 0 bases and 2 bases, in that order; junction bases with no gene match: 5. The germline V gene encodes CDR1 SGHNT and CDR2 YYREEE (reference sequence). CDR3 loop: CASSLEQGPAYEQYF. The CDR3 nucleotides read TGTGCCAGCAGCTTGGAACAGGGGCCAGCCTACGAGCAGTACTTC.

This clone has just a few counts. V is TRBV7-8 and J is TRBJ1-5, with unresolved D. The V gene's germline CDR1 is SGHVS and CDR2 FQNEAQ. The CDR3 covers 13 residues. Trimming left V 5 bases short and J 7 bases short, with 12 bases between. CDR3 protein: CASSPLSGQPQHF. CDR3 bases: TGTGCCAGCAGCCCATTGTCGGGGCAGCCCCAGCATTTT.